These T cell receptor beta chains were read from a single sample in a study of cytomegalovirus exposure and HLA in healthy donors. Sequencing used immunoSEQ multiplex PCR; TCRdb keeps in-frame clones, though not all of them. The sample has some 170,000 clones, roughly 80% seen once. Specimen: PBMCs. These receptors all come from a woman under 40 in good health and CMV-seropositive. CDR3s include the opening cysteine and the closing phenylalanine or tryptophan. A D gene is named only where the DNA matches it firmly. Size tells how often a clone was seen (once, few, many) or the class of an expanded clone, and some rows leave it out.

d_call: NA
clone_size: NA
cdr3_length: 17
j_call: TRBJ2-3
v_call: TRBV4-3
cdr3_aa: CASSLLIGGASTDTQYF
cdr3_nt: TGCGCCAGCAGCCTCTTAATTGGGGGCGCTAGCACAGATACGCAGTATTTT

d_call: TRBD1
clone_size: NA
cdr3_length: 14
j_call: TRBJ1-3
v_call: TRBV2
cdr3_aa: CASREQGAGNTIYF
cdr3_nt: TGTGCCAGCAGGGAGCAGGGGGCCGGAAACACCATATATTTT

d_call: TRBD2
clone_size: NA
cdr3_length: 13
j_call: TRBJ2-1
v_call: TRBV6-5
cdr3_aa: CASRTGGANEQFF
cdr3_nt: TGTGCCAGCCGAACCGGGGGGGCCAATGAGCAGTTCTTC

d_call: NA
clone_size: NA
cdr3_length: 12
j_call: TRBJ1-1
v_call: TRBV28
cdr3_aa: CASAPGRAKAFF
cdr3_nt: TGTGCCAGCGCACCGGGCAGGGCTAAAGCTTTCTTT

d_call: TRBD2
clone_size: few
cdr3_length: 16
j_call: TRBJ2-7
v_call: TRBV25-1
cdr3_aa: CASSELGRASGGEQYF
cdr3_nt: TGTGCCAGCAGTGAGCTCGGACGGGCTAGCGGTGGCGAGCAGTACTTC

d_call: TRBD1
clone_size: NA
cdr3_length: 16
j_call: TRBJ1-1
v_call: TRBV6-5
cdr3_aa: CASSLAPGGRNTEAFF
cdr3_nt: TGTGCCAGCAGTTTGGCCCCAGGGGGCCGGAACACTGAAGCTTTCTTT

d_call: NA
clone_size: few
cdr3_length: 14
j_call: TRBJ2-7
v_call: TRBV5-1
cdr3_aa: CASSEQGEIYEQYF
cdr3_nt: TGCGCCAGCAGCGAACAGGGAGAGATCTACGAGCAGTACTTC

d_call: TRBD1
clone_size: NA
cdr3_length: 14
j_call: TRBJ1-2
v_call: TRBV14
cdr3_aa: CASSQGTGRYGYTF
cdr3_nt: TGTGCCAGCAGCCAAGGGACAGGCCGCTATGGCTACACCTTC

d_call: NA
clone_size: NA
cdr3_length: 16
j_call: TRBJ1-2
v_call: TRBV9
cdr3_aa: CASSVETRLTAYGYTF
cdr3_nt: TGTGCCAGCAGCGTAGAGACGAGGCTCACGGCCTATGGCTACACCTTC

d_call: NA
clone_size: NA
cdr3_length: 14
j_call: TRBJ1-1
v_call: TRBV4-1
cdr3_aa: CASSRTDRNTEAFF
cdr3_nt: TGCGCCAGCAGCCGGACGGACAGGAACACTGAAGCTTTCTTT

d_call: NA
clone_size: NA
cdr3_length: 15
j_call: TRBJ2-7
v_call: TRBV25-1
cdr3_aa: CASSEGTHYRRQQYF
cdr3_nt: TGTGCCAGCAGTGAAGGGACTCACTATAGGAGGCAGCAGTACTTC

d_call: NA
clone_size: once
cdr3_length: 13
j_call: TRBJ1-2
v_call: TRBV4-3
cdr3_aa: CASSQTVGYGYTF
cdr3_nt: TGCGCCAGCAGCCAAACAGTGGGTTATGGCTACACCTTC

d_call: NA
clone_size: NA
cdr3_length: 15
j_call: TRBJ2-7
v_call: TRBV4-1
cdr3_aa: CASSQAFLASYEQYF
cdr3_nt: TGCGCCAGCAGCCAAGCTTTCCTAGCTTCCTACGAGCAGTACTTC

d_call: TRBD2
clone_size: NA
cdr3_length: 15
j_call: TRBJ2-5
v_call: TRBV7-9
cdr3_aa: CASSSGLAGAGEQYF
cdr3_nt: TGTGCCAGCAGCTCAGGACTAGCGGGGGCCGGGGAGCAGTACTTC

d_call: NA
clone_size: NA
cdr3_length: 15
j_call: TRBJ2-5
v_call: TRBV7-9
cdr3_aa: CASSSTTGDQETQYF
cdr3_nt: TGTGCCAGCAGTTCCACTACAGGTGACCAAGAGACCCAGTACTTC

d_call: NA
clone_size: NA
cdr3_length: 11
j_call: TRBJ1-1
v_call: TRBV18
cdr3_aa: CASSQGDEAFF
cdr3_nt: TGTGCCAGCTCACAAGGGGATGAAGCTTTCTTT

d_call: TRBD1
clone_size: NA
cdr3_length: 16
j_call: TRBJ1-2
v_call: TRBV7-9
cdr3_aa: CASSLNLQGGSSGYTF
cdr3_nt: TGTGCCAGCAGCTTAAATCTCCAGGGGGGATCTTCTGGCTACACCTTC

d_call: NA
clone_size: NA
cdr3_length: 16
j_call: TRBJ2-1
v_call: TRBV5-6
cdr3_aa: CASSSGSFVLTNEQFF
cdr3_nt: TGTGCCAGCAGCTCCGGGAGTTTCGTTCTTACTAATGAGCAGTTCTTC

d_call: TRBD1
clone_size: NA
cdr3_length: 16
j_call: TRBJ1-3
v_call: TRBV9
cdr3_aa: CASSVARQGSGNTIYF
cdr3_nt: TGTGCCAGCAGCGTGGCGAGACAGGGGTCTGGAAACACCATATATTTT

d_call: NA
clone_size: once
cdr3_length: 17
j_call: TRBJ2-1
v_call: TRBV7-9
cdr3_aa: CASSLQRSREGVNEQFF
cdr3_nt: TGTGCCAGCAGCTTACAACGGTCCAGGGAAGGAGTCAATGAGCAGTTCTTC

d_call: NA
clone_size: NA
cdr3_length: 13
j_call: TRBJ1-5
v_call: TRBV25-1
cdr3_aa: CASSALGPQPQHF
cdr3_nt: TGTGCCAGCAGTGCCCTCGGTCCTCAGCCCCAGCATTTT

d_call: TRBD1
clone_size: NA
cdr3_length: 14
j_call: TRBJ1-6
v_call: TRBV10-1
cdr3_aa: CASRSDRGNSPLHF
cdr3_nt: TGCGCCAGCAGGTCAGACAGGGGAAATTCACCCCTCCACTTT

d_call: NA
clone_size: NA
cdr3_length: 15
j_call: TRBJ2-2
v_call: TRBV7-9
cdr3_aa: CASSLAGGFGGELFF
cdr3_nt: TGTGCCAGCAGCTTAGCTGGGGGGTTCGGCGGGGAGCTGTTTTTT

d_call: TRBD2
clone_size: NA
cdr3_length: 14
j_call: TRBJ2-5
v_call: TRBV5-1
cdr3_aa: CASSAGLAAETQYF
cdr3_nt: TGCGCCAGCAGCGCTGGACTAGCGGCCGAGACCCAGTACTTC